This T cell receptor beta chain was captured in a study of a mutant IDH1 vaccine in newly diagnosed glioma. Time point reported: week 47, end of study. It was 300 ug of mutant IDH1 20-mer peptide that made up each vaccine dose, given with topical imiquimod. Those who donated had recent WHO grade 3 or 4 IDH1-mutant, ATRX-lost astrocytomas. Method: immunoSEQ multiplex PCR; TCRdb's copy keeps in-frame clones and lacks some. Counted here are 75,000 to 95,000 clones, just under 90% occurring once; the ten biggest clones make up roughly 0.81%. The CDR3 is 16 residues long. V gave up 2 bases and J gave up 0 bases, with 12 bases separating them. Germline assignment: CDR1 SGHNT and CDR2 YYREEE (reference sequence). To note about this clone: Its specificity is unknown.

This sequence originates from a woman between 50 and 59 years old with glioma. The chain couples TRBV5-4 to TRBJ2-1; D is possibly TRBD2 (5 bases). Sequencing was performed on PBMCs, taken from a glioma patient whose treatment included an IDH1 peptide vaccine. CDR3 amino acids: CASSLEGGSSYNEQFF. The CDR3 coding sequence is TGTGCCAGCAGCTTAGAGGGCGGATCCTCCTACAATGAGCAGTTCTTC.